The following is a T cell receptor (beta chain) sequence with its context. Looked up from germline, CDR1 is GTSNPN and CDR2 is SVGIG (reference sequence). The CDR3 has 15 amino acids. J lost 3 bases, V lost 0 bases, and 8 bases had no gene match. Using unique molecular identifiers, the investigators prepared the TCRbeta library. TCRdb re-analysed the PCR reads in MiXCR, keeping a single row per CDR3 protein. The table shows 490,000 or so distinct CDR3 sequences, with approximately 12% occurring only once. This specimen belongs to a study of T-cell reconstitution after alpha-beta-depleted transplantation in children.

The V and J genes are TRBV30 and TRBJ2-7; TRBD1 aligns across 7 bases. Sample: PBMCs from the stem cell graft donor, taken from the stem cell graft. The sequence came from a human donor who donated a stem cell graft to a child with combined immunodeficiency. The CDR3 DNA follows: TGTGCCTGGAGTGTCTCGGGACAGACCTACTACGAGCAGTACTTC. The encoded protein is CAWSVSGQTYYEQYF.